The 14 T cell receptor beta chains given below trace back to one sample, sequenced in a study of cytotoxic CD8 clonotypes in ibrutinib-treated CLL. Clones were sequenced by immunoSEQ multiplex PCR, and TCRdb holds only the in-frame ones, with some missing. The table records a few thousand clones, around 86% of them present only once. The input for sequencing was PBMCs, taken before ibrutinib treatment. The receptors shown here come from a human donor with chronic lymphocytic leukemia.

The chain joins TRBV4-1 to TRBJ2-7; 10 positions agree with TRBD1. The length of the CDR3 is 15 residues. CDR1 and CDR2 (germline): MGHRA, YSYEKL. Trimming at V came to 2 bases and at J to 3 bases, leaving 4 bases not matched to a gene. DNA for the CDR3: TGCGCCAGCAGCCAAAACCGGGACAGGGGCTACGAGCAGTACTTC. This sequence encodes CASSQNRDRGYEQYF.

The chain joins TRBV2 to TRBJ1-1, with 8 bases that match TRBD1. The CDR3 runs to 14 residues. J was trimmed by 1 base and V by 3 bases; bases with no gene match: 1. In germline, CDR1 is SNHLY, CDR2 FYNNEI. Here the CDR3 reads CASSDTGGNTEAFF. CDR3 DNA: TGTGCCAGCAGTGATACAGGGGGGAACACTGAAGCTTTCTTT.

In its sample, this clone was seen a few times. The V call is TRBV9, the J call TRBJ1-1; no reliable D call. This CDR3 is built from 16 residues. With 2 bases removed from V and 7 bases from J, the gap between germline ends came to 21 bases. From germline, CDR1 is SGDLS and CDR2 YYNGEE. In DNA form, the CDR3 reads TGTGCCAGCAGCGTCGGTCAGGTTGCCTCCGTGGGTGAAGCTTTCTTT. This codes for CASSVGQVASVGEAFF.

V usage is TRBV14 and J usage is TRBJ2-6; D gene unclear. CDR1 and CDR2 from the germline V gene are SGHDN and FVKESK. Trimming pared 4 bases from V and 1 base from J, leaving 14 bases between. This CDR3 contains 17 residues. The DNA for the CDR3 is TGTGCCAGCAGCCTCCGACGGAGTATATCTGGGGCCAACGTCCTGACTTTC. Translated: CASSLRRSISGANVLTF.

V is TRBV10-3 and J is TRBJ2-1, with D perhaps matching TRBD1 or TRBD2 (6 bases each). In germline, CDR1 is ENHRY, CDR2 SYGVKD. The ends were cut back, 0 bases at V and 3 bases at J, with 15 bases in the middle. This CDR3 spans 17 amino acids. The CDR3 is CAISESEGGGIYNEQFF. As DNA, the CDR3 is TGTGCCATCAGTGAGTCGGAGGGGGGCGGGATCTACAATGAGCAGTTCTTC.

The chain employs TRBV15 and TRBJ1-1; D ambiguous. V was cut by 0 bases and J by 0 bases, with 14 bases left in between. Germline V lookup: CDR1 LNHNV, CDR2 YYDKDF (reference sequence). This CDR3 is built from 17 residues. The CDR3, as DNA: TGTGCCACCAGCAGAGATCAAAGGAAGGGATTGAACACTGAAGCTTTCTTT. It specifies CATSRDQRKGLNTEAFF.

This clone is labeled as large (0.1 to 1%). The V gene is TRBV19, the J gene TRBJ1-2; possibly TRBD1 for D (6 bases). In germline, CDR1 is LNHDA, CDR2 SQIVND (reference sequence). Trimming left V 6 bases short and J 8 bases short, with 28 bases between. The CDR3 is 17 amino acids. Here the CDR3 reads CASRPIAGAGRLEGYTF. Here the CDR3 DNA reads TGTGCCAGTAGACCGATCGCGGGGGCAGGGAGATTGGAGGGCTACACCTTC.

The genes are TRBV5-6 and TRBJ1-6; D call uncertain. The CDR3 sequence is 12 residues long. Germline-derived CDR1 and CDR2 are SGHDT and YYEEEE. V lost 4 bases and J lost 3, with 2 bases in between. CDR3 protein: CASSHYNSPLHF. The DNA of the CDR3 is TGTGCCAGCAGCCACTATAATTCACCCCTCCACTTT.

The chain has TRBV6-1 and TRBJ2-2; unclear D gene. Trimming left V 7 bases short and J 0 bases short, with 9 bases between. The CDR3 runs 14 residues. Germline CDR1 and CDR2: MNHNS and SASEGT. The CDR3, as DNA: TGTGCCAGCATTTCCACCGCGAACACCGGGGAGCTGTTTTTT. Encoded protein: CASISTANTGELFF.

The V and J genes are TRBV4-1 and TRBJ1-2; 8 bases align to TRBD1. V lost 4 bases to trimming and J lost 7 bases; unmatched junction nucleotides: 11. This CDR3 comprises 15 residues. Germline V lookup: CDR1 MGHRA, CDR2 YSYEKL. CDR3 in DNA: TGCGCCAGCAGCCCTCGGGGTCAGGGGGCAGGTGGCTACACCTTC. This encodes CASSPRGQGAGGYTF.

Only one count was recorded for this clone. The J gene is TRBJ2-1, the V gene TRBV29-1, with 8 bases matching TRBD2. The CDR3 has 12 residues. The V gene end was trimmed by 7 bases and the J gene end by 10 bases; junction bases not matched to a gene: 9. Germline CDR1 and CDR2: SQVTM and ANQGSEA. In DNA, the CDR3 is TGCAGCGGGGTAGCGGGGTCCTACGAGCAGTTCTTC. Translation gives CSGVAGSYEQFF.

The chain has TRBV2 and TRBJ2-4; D perhaps matches TRBD2 (6 bases). CDR3 length: 14 residues. Germline loops: CDR1 SNHLY, CDR2 FYNNEI. The V end lost 3 bases, the J end lost 0 bases, and 6 bases lay between the germline ends. CDR3 bases: TGTGCCAGCAGTGAGGGACTAGCCAAAAACATTCAGTACTTC. Its protein product is CASSEGLAKNIQYF.

This clone was recorded only once. The genes are TRBV7-9 and TRBJ2-7; TRBD2 matches 11 bases. V shed 5 bases and J 3 bases; nucleotides not matched to a gene: 6. The germline CDR1 and CDR2 sequences are SEHNR and FQNEAQ (reference sequence). The CDR3 spans 15 residues. Written as DNA, the CDR3 is TGTGCCAGCAGCATGGCCGGGACTAGCGGCTACGAGCAGTACTTC. Its translation: CASSMAGTSGYEQYF.

In DNA, the CDR3 is TGCAGCGCCCGATCCGGGACCCTATGGACCTACGAGCAGTACTTC. Its protein is CSARSGTLWTYEQYF. V is TRBV29-1 and J is TRBJ2-7; the D gene could be TRBD1 or TRBD2 (5 bases each). The CDR3 has 15 amino acids. The ends were cut back, 7 bases at V and 2 bases at J, with 21 bases in the middle. Germline CDR1 SQVTM, CDR2 ANQGSEA.